The 14 T cell receptor beta chains below all came from one sample that was sequenced in a study of T cell responses to AZD1222 COVID-19 vaccine. Produced via immunoSEQ multiplex PCR; TCRdb's table is partial and in-frame only. Among roughly 180,000 clones listed, over 80% were seen once. This material consisted of peripheral blood, taken 28 days after the second dose of the MenACWY control vaccine. Source of these receptors: an adult who received the MenACWY meningococcal vaccine as a control.

The chain uses TRBV7-9 and TRBJ2-5; TRBD1 matches 8 bases. V shed 4 bases, J shed 3 bases, and the junction held 1 base outside the gene matches. The CDR3 contains 13 residues. The germline V gene encodes CDR1 SEHNR and CDR2 FQNEAQ (reference sequence). The CDR3 nucleotides read TGTGCCAGCAGCTACAGGGGGGAAGAGACCCAGTACTTC. It specifies CASSYRGEETQYF.

V usage is TRBV7-2 and J usage is TRBJ1-3, with D possibly TRBD1 on 5 matching bases. The germline CDR1 and CDR2 sequences are SGHTA and FQGNSA. The ends were cut back, 2 bases at V and 6 bases at J, with 11 bases in the middle. The CDR3 contains 14 residues. CDR3 sequence reads: CASSLPGLENTIYF. The CDR3 DNA sequence: TGTGCCAGCAGCTTACCAGGGTTAGAAAACACCATATATTTT.

CDR3 region: CATSRAQGWGQPQHF. The CDR3 DNA reads TGTGCCACCAGCAGAGCACAGGGATGGGGTCAGCCCCAGCATTTT. This chain connects TRBV15 to TRBJ1-5; a possible D gene is TRBD1 (6 bases). V lost 1 base and J 6 bases, leaving 13 bases between the germline ends. There are 15 residues in the CDR3. Looked up from germline, CDR1 is LNHNV and CDR2 is YYDKDF (reference sequence).

The chain recombines TRBV18 with TRBJ2-1; the match to TRBD1 covers 7 bases. With 1 base clipped from V and 5 bases from J, the junction kept 11 bases outside the gene matches. The CDR3 has 17 amino acids. From germline, CDR1 is KGHSH and CDR2 LQKENI. The CDR3 DNA follows: TGTGCCAGCTCACCACTAGGACAGGCTACTAAAAACAATGAGCAGTTCTTC. This gives the protein CASSPLGQATKNNEQFF.

The rearrangement links TRBV11-2 to TRBJ1-3, with D unresolved. Germline loops: CDR1 SGHAT, CDR2 FQNNGV. Trimming removed 0 bases from V and 0 bases from J, with 6 bases in between. The CDR3 is 15 residues long. CDR3 nucleotide sequence: TGTGCCAGCAGCTTAGAGGGCTTCTCTGGAAACACCATATATTTT. It codes for CASSLEGFSGNTIYF.

The gene calls are TRBV18 and TRBJ1-1; no reliable D call. The CDR3 runs 14 residues. The V and J ends lost 3 bases and 4 bases respectively, with 12 bases between them. Looked up from germline, CDR1 is KGHSH and CDR2 is LQKENI. For the CDR3, the DNA is TGTGCCAGCTCACCGGGAGGATGGGGCACTGAAGCTTTCTTT. It is translated as CASSPGGWGTEAFF.

This rearrangement joins TRBV2 to TRBJ1-4, with D possibly being TRBD1 (5 bases). This CDR3 has 15 amino acids. Germline CDR1 and CDR2: SNHLY and FYNNEI. The V gene lost 5 bases and the J gene lost 1 base, with 11 bases spanning the gap. As DNA, the CDR3 is TGTGCCAGCAGTCAAGACAGTTTAACTAATGAAAAACTGTTTTTT. Its protein product is CASSQDSLTNEKLFF.

The chain uses TRBV6-5 and TRBJ1-2; D is unclear. Germline V lookup: CDR1 MNHEY, CDR2 SVGAGI. CDR3 length: 10 residues. Trimming removed 7 bases from V and 2 bases from J, with 2 bases in between. In nucleotides, the CDR3 is TGTGCCAGCATAAACTATGGCTACACCTTC. Its protein product is CASINYGYTF.

This rearrangement joins TRBV2 to TRBJ2-7, with D perhaps assigned TRBD1 or TRBD2 (6 bases each). The CDR3 consists of 14 residues. Germline V lookup: CDR1 SNHLY, CDR2 FYNNEI. Trimming shortened V by 4 bases and J by 7 bases, and 17 bases separated the two germline ends. CDR3 sequence (DNA): TGTGCCAGCAGTGTTTTTAGGGGGGCGAATGAGCAGTACTTC. Translating gives CASSVFRGANEQYF.

Of note for this clone: The same CDR3 also results from other DNA sequences found in this sample. The chain is built from TRBV19 and TRBJ1-2; 7 bases map to TRBD1. V lost 3 bases to trimming and J lost 5 bases; unmatched junction nucleotides: 3. Germline CDR1 LNHDA, CDR2 SQIVND (reference sequence). The CDR3 runs 13 residues. CDR3 DNA: TGTGCCAGTAGTATCGACAGGGATTATGGCTACACCTTC. Its translation: CASSIDRDYGYTF.

The chain employs TRBV14 and TRBJ2-6; TRBD2 agrees at 15 bases. CDR3 size: 19 residues. The V gene end was trimmed by 3 bases and the J gene end by 2 bases; junction bases not matched to a gene: 5. CDR1 is SGHDN and CDR2 is FVKESK in the germline V gene. The CDR3 loop reads CASSHNGLAGGPGANVLTF. The CDR3 bases are TGTGCCAGCAGCCACAATGGACTAGCGGGGGGGCCTGGGGCCAACGTCCTGACTTTC.

This rearrangement joins TRBV12-3 or TRBV12-4 to TRBJ1-6; D remains ambiguous. The CDR3 runs 13 residues. The germline V and J ends were trimmed by 6 bases and 6 bases, with 9 bases remaining between them. CDR3 in DNA: TGTGCCAGCAGACGGGGAAGTAATTCACCCCTCCACTTT. It specifies CASRRGSNSPLHF.

DNA of the CDR3: TGTGCCAGCAGTGACAGGGGAAGCAATCAGCCCCAGCATTTT. It is translated as CASSDRGSNQPQHF. J is TRBJ1-5 and V is TRBV6-1; perhaps TRBD1 as D (6 bases). Germline V gene sequence: CDR1 MNHNS, CDR2 SASEGT. This CDR3 contains 14 residues. V was clipped by 3 bases and J by 1 base, with 7 bases between them.

The chain employs TRBV6-1 and TRBJ1-2, with D unclear. With 0 bases removed from V and 4 bases from J, the gap between germline ends came to 6 bases. Germline lookup yields CDR1 MNHNS and CDR2 SASEGT. This CDR3 comprises 13 residues. The CDR3 nucleotides read TGTGCCAGCAGTGAAGCGCAAAGCTATGGCTACACCTTC. Protein: CASSEAQSYGYTF.